The clone carrying this T cell receptor (beta chain) was observed many times. Antigen specificity is unknown. Trimming took 4 bases from V and 6 from J, leaving 12 bases between them. The CDR3 is 13 amino acids. Germline CDR1 reads PRHDT; CDR2 reads FYEKMQ (reference sequence). In the authors' workflow: The study took CDR3 differences across clinicopathological groups and made a distant-metastasis classifier for papillary thyroid cancer from them. Through MiXCR, TCRdb re-clonotyped the PCR reads. These V and J calls derive from TCRdb rather than the authors' analysis. Here the sample spans more than 90,000 clones, approximately 11% being singletons. Treatment of any kind had been given to no patient before thyroid surgery. The sample originates from a study of metastatic and nonmetastatic thyroid tumors. Study-wide context: It was across blood and tumor or nodule tissue from malignant and benign thyroid patients that repertoires were compared. Study conclusions and caveats: Patients with malignant thyroid tumors reportedly had significantly higher TCR beta diversity than those with benign nodules, in blood and tumor.

The clonotype was recovered from a female donor with papillary thyroid cancer or a benign thyroid nodule (not recorded which). Some clones in this sample may be carry-over from other donors' samples. The sample was blood. This rearrangement joins TRBV13 to TRBJ2-5, with D maybe TRBD2 (6 bases). In nucleotides, the CDR3 is TGTGCCAGCAGCTCTCGACTAGTAAAGACCCAGTACTTC. Translating gives CASSSRLVKTQYF.